This T cell receptor beta chain was sequenced in a study of CD8 T cells in ankylosing spondylitis. Germline V CDR1 and CDR2: SEHNR, FQNEAQ (reference sequence). This CDR3 region has 14 residues. The J segment lost 4 bases and the V segment lost 5 bases, leaving 5 bases of the junction unmatched. There are many counts of this clonotype. Its antigen is unidentified. TCRdb re-called the 5' RACE reads through MiXCR, storing one row per CDR3 protein. This table holds around 330,000 distinct CDR3 sequences, about 9.9% found once. Overall study findings and caveats: The study looked at matched synovial fluid samples from ankylosing spondylitis patients. Disease-linked clones were reported to be significantly enriched there. CD8+ disease-linked clones were present at relatively low frequencies in blood.

Sequencing was done on a sample of blood, either unsorted or a sorted T cell fraction (not recorded which). The chain links TRBV7-9 to TRBJ2-1; 7 positions agree with TRBD1. The TCR comes from a female donor with ankylosing spondylitis or in good health (not recorded which). The CDR3: CASSDGTDYNEQFF. Here the CDR3 DNA reads TGTGCCAGCAGCGACGGGACAGATTACAATGAGCAGTTCTTC. The whole variable domain, filled in from reference TRBV7-9 and TRBJ2-1, reads DTGVSQNPRHKITKRGQNVTFRCDPISEHNRLYWYRQTLGQGPEFLTYFQNEAQLEKSRLLSDRFSAERPKGSFSTLEIQRTEQGDSAMYLCASSDGTDYNEQFFGPGTRLTVL.